Listed here are 3 T cell receptor beta chains from one sample, sequenced in a study of T cells in women clearing cervical HPV infection. TCRdb's copy holds only in-frame clones and misses some; the assay was immunoSEQ multiplex PCR. This table lists roughly 20,000 clones. The sample was blood buffy coat. These receptors all come from a woman between 18 and 75 years old with a cervical HPV16 infection that either progressed to CIN3+ or cleared (not recorded which).

In regard to this clone: The CDR3 end is not reached by the read, which stops 3 residues before it; the germline J gene fills it in. The chain links TRBV12-3 or TRBV12-4 to TRBJ1-1; the D gene is possibly TRBD1 (5 bases). This CDR3 region has 15 residues. V was shortened by 3 bases and J by 5 bases, with 16 bases between the two germline ends. The sequenced CDR3 bases are TGTGCCAGCAGTTTTGTGGGTTTAGGGGCGACTGAA. Translating it yields CASSFVGLGATE. The complete CDR3 protein is CASSFVGLGATEAFF.

In regard to this clone: From the germline J gene comes the end of the CDR3, since the read stops 3 residues before it. This sequence joins TRBV18 and TRBJ1-1; TRBD1 is a possible D gene (6 bases). This CDR3 has 15 residues. Germline CDR1 is KGHSH and CDR2 is LQKENI. The part of the CDR3 DNA that was read is TGTGCCAGCTCACCTACAGGGAGATTGAACGCCGAA. Its protein is CASSPTGRLNAE. The CDR3, in full, reads CASSPTGRLNAEAFF.

In regard to this clone: The CDR3 is cut off 3 residues early in the read; its end comes from the germline J gene. The chain is built from TRBV5-1 and TRBJ2-2; D perhaps matches TRBD1 (5 bases). This CDR3 region has 18 residues. Trimming took 4 bases from V and 0 from J, leaving 19 bases between them. Per the germline V gene, CDR1 is SGHRS and CDR2 is YFSETQ. The CDR3 bases that were read are TGCGCCAGCAGCAGGGAAGGGGTCGAGTATTCGAACACCGGGGAG. Protein sequence: CASSREGVEYSNTGE. The entire CDR3 sequence reads CASSREGVEYSNTGELFF.